Each of the 8 T cell receptor beta chains below was sequenced from the same sample in a study of T cells in Graves' hyperthyroidism and ophthalmopathy (dated by TCRdb to the late 2010s). Libraries were constructed by multiplex PCR. Sequencing was carried out with an Illumina HiSeq 2000. The TCR beta CDR3 regions were amplified from the RNA transcripts. The TCR CDR3 was subjected to a first round of RT-PCR using the HTBI primer set and the Qiagen OneStep RT-PCR kit. The raw public reads went through TCRdb reprocessing: fastp at Q25, MiXCR clone calling, in-frame beta chains kept. Entries are consolidated by CDR3 protein sequence, retaining the most common genes and DNA. The sample data list just under 750,000 distinct CDR3 sequences, and approximately 40% of these were observed just once. 30% to 40% of the sample goes to the ten largest clones. Sample: blood. Receptor source: a woman in her forties with Graves' hyperthyroidism.

The chain uses TRBV7-8 and TRBJ1-4; D possibly corresponds to TRBD1 (6 bases). Between the trimmed V and J ends, which lost 2 bases and 0 bases, there was a span of 22 bases. The CDR3 runs to 20 residues. CDR1 is SGHVS, CDR2 FQNEAQ, per germline. The CDR3 loop reads CASSLWGRDTALATNEKLFF. The CDR3 DNA reads TGTGCCAGCAGCTTATGGGGCCGGGACACCGCTCTTGCAACTAATGAAAAACTGTTTTTT.

This clonotype was counted many times. V usage is TRBV7-8 and J usage is TRBJ1-1, with unresolved D. V lost 5 bases and J 3 bases, leaving 13 bases between the germline ends. CDR1 and CDR2 from the germline V gene are SGHVS and FQNEAQ. The CDR3 loop spans 14 amino acids. In DNA form, the CDR3 reads TGTGCCAGCAGCGCCCGGGGAAGGGACACTGAAGCTTTCTTT. Amino acid sequence: CASSARGRDTEAFF.

With regard to this clonotype: This may be a read error, as it is one base from a much larger clone. V and J are TRBV6-5 and TRBJ1-2, with a possible D match to TRBD1 (6 bases). The germline V and J ends were trimmed by 5 bases and 7 bases, with 17 bases remaining between them. CDR1 and CDR2 from the germline V gene are MNHEY and SVGAGI. The CDR3 has 14 residues. In DNA, the CDR3 is TGTGCCAGCAGTGAGTCACAACAGGGTGGTGGCTACACCTTC. Protein sequence: CASSESQQGGGYTF.

The sample holds many counts of this clonotype. The chain is built from TRBV15 and TRBJ1-1; tentatively, D is TRBD1 (5 bases). This CDR3 comprises 15 residues. The germline V gene has CDR1 LNHNV and CDR2 YYDKDF (reference sequence). V was shortened by 1 base and J by 5 bases, with 14 bases between the two germline ends. The CDR3 reads CATSRGQTTLTEAFF. As DNA, the CDR3 is TGTGCCACCAGCAGAGGACAGACAACTCTTACTGAAGCTTTCTTT.

V is TRBV6-6 and J is TRBJ1-6; TRBD1 matches at 7 bases. The CDR3 loop spans 15 amino acids. Germline CDR1 MNHNY, CDR2 SVGAGI (reference sequence). V dropped 4 bases and J dropped 7; count of bases not matched to a gene: 7. This CDR3 reads CASSSQGGQNSPLHF. CDR3 nucleotides: TGTGCCAGCAGTTCCCAGGGGGGCCAAAATTCACCCCTCCACTTT.

The chain couples TRBV2 to TRBJ1-2; 12 positions match TRBD1. Germline V lookup: CDR1 SNHLY, CDR2 FYNNEI. The length of the CDR3 is 15 residues. With V trimmed by 5 bases and J by 5 bases, 6 bases remained unmatched. In nucleotides, the CDR3 is TGTGCCAGCAGTTTCGGGACAGGGGGCGCGTATGGCTACACCTTC. This translates into CASSFGTGGAYGYTF. The full variable domain, its missing parts supplied by reference TRBV2 and TRBJ1-2, is EPEVTQTPSHQVTQMGQEVILRCVPISNHLYFYWYRQILGQKVEFLVSFYNNEISEKSEIFDDQFSVERPDGSNFTLKIRSTKLEDSAMYFCASSFGTGGAYGYTFGSGTRLTVV.

This clonotype has just a few counts. The chain has TRBV9 and TRBJ2-5; 8 bases map to TRBD1. Germline lookup yields CDR1 SGDLS and CDR2 YYNGEE. The CDR3 is 14 residues long. V shed 4 bases and J 5 bases; nucleotides not matched to a gene: 7. The CDR3 loop is CASSQGDRSETQYF. CDR3 nucleotide sequence: TGTGCCAGCAGCCAGGGGGACAGGTCGGAGACCCAGTACTTC.

The rearrangement links TRBV20-1 to TRBJ2-5; 9 positions agree with TRBD1. The length of the CDR3 is 14 residues. In germline, CDR1 is DFQATT, CDR2 SNEGSKA (reference sequence). J was trimmed by 11 bases and V by 2 bases; bases with no gene match: 12. CDR3 in DNA: TGCAGTGCTAGAAAATGGGACAGGGAAGATACGCAGTACTTC. Translated: CSARKWDREDTQYF.